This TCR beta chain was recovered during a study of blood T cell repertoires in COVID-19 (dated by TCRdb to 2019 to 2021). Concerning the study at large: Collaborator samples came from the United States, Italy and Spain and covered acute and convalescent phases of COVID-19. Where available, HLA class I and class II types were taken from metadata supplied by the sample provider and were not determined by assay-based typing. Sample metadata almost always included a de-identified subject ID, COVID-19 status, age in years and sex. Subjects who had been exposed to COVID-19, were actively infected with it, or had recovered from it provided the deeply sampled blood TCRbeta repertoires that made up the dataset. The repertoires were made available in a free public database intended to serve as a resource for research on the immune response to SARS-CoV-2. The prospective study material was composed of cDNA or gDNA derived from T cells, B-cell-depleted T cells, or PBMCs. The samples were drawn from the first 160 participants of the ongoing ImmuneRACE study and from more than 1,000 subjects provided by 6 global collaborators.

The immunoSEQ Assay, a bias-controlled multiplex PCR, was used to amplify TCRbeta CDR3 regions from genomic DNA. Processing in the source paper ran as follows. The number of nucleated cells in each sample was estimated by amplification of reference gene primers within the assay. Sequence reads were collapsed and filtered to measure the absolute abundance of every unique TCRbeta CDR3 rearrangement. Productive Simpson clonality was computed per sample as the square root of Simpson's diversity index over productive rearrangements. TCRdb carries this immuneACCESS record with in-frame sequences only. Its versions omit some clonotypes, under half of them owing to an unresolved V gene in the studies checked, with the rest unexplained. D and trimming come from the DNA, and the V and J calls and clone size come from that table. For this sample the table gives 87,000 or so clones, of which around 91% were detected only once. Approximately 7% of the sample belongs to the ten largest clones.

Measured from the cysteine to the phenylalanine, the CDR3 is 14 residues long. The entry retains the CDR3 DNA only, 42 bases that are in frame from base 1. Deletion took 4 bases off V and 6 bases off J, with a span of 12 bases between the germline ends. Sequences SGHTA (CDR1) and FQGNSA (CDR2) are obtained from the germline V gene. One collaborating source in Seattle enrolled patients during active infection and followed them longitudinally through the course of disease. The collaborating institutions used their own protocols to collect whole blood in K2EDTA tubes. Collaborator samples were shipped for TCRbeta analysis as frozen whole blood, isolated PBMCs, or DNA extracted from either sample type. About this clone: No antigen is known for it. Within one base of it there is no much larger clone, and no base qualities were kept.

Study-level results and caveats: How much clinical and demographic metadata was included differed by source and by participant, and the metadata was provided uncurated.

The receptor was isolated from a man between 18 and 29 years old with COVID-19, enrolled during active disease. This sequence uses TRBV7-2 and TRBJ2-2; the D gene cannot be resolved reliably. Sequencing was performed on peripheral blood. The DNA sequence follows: TGTGCCAGCAGCTCAGACCCCCTAGCCGGGGAGCTGTTTTTT. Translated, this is CASSSDPLAGELFF.